Reported below is one TCR beta chain. CDR1 is LGHNT, CDR2 FRNRAP, per germline. The CDR3 loop spans 15 amino acids. Trimming removed 4 bases from V and 0 bases from J; junction bases left unmatched: 3. The record originates from a study of blood T cell repertoires in COVID-19. The repertoire was sequenced with immunoSEQ multiplex PCR; TCRdb's copy has only in-frame clones and lacks some. Of some 130,000 clones detected, around 80% appear once; the ten largest clones hold 2.4%. Sequenced input: PBMCs or T cells enriched from blood (not recorded which). This chain uses TRBV12-5 with TRBJ2-3; 8 bases align to TRBD1. This TCR was recovered from a man in his forties with acute COVID-19. In nucleotides, the CDR3 is TGTGCTAGTGGTTCGACAGGGGCTAGCACAGATACGCAGTATTTT. Amino acids: CASGSTGASTDTQYF.